The 15 T cell receptor beta chains below all came from one sample that was sequenced in a study of regulatory T cells in long-lasting Graves disease. Time point meaning: newly diagnosed GD, antithyroid drugs for less than 3 months. Extracted RNA from PBMCs served as the source of the TCR library. Construction of the TCR beta libraries employed iRepertoire HTBI primers in conjunction with Arm-PCR of CDR3 regions. TCRdb used MiXCR to reprocess the multiplex PCR reads, holding one entry per CDR3 protein. The data show about 400,000 distinct CDR3 sequences, approximately 16% seen once. The data were also submitted as part of a second study, on T cells in Graves' hyperthyroidism and ophthalmopathy.

The starting material was peripheral blood mononuclear cells (PBMCs), obtained at new diagnosis, from a patient treated with antithyroid drugs. Receptor source: a woman aged 40 to 50 with Graves disease.

This clonotype was seen many times. This rearrangement joins TRBV11-3 to TRBJ2-5; D call uncertain. Trimming removed 2 bases from V and 1 base from J, with 8 bases in between. There are 14 residues in the CDR3. CDR1 is SGHNT, CDR2 YENEEA, per germline. CDR3 in amino acids: CASSLRVAQETQYF. In DNA form, the CDR3 reads TGTGCCAGCAGCTTAAGGGTGGCCCAAGAGACCCAGTACTTC. Looking up the rest from reference TRBV11-3 and TRBJ2-5 gives the full variable domain: EAGVVQSPRYKIIEKKQPVAFWCNPISGHNTLYWYLQNLGQGPELLIRYENEEAVDDSQLPKDRFSAERLKGVDSTLKIQPAELGDSAVYLCASSLRVAQETQYFGPGTRLLVL.

The chain links TRBV18 to TRBJ1-2; TRBD1 might be the D (5 bases). Germline CDR1 reads KGHSH; CDR2 reads LQKENI. V lost 1 base, J lost 7 bases, and 16 bases lay in between. This CDR3 has 15 residues. The chain's CDR3 is CASSPQRQGLSGYTF. The DNA of the CDR3 is TGTGCCAGCTCACCACAGCGGCAGGGCTTATCTGGCTACACCTTC.

J is TRBJ2-3 and V is TRBV5-1; D ambiguous. There are 15 residues in the CDR3. Trimming removed 4 bases from V and 4 bases from J, with 16 bases in between. The germline CDR1 and CDR2 sequences are SGHRS and YFSETQ. CDR3 sequence: CASSLTVRFSDTQYF. Written as DNA, the CDR3 is TGCGCCAGCAGCCTCACAGTTAGGTTCTCAGATACGCAGTATTTT.

Many counts were recorded for this clonotype. The chain recombines TRBV5-1 with TRBJ2-1; 11 bases are a match to TRBD1. Germline V gene lookup returns CDR1 SGHRS and CDR2 YFSETQ. V dropped 4 bases and J dropped 0; count of bases not matched to a gene: 3. The CDR3 totals 16 residues. CDR3 sequence reads: CASSPGQGASYNEQFF. CDR3 bases: TGCGCCAGCAGCCCTGGACAGGGGGCCTCCTACAATGAGCAGTTCTTC.

This clonotype was seen a handful of times. The genes are TRBV5-1 and TRBJ2-5; the D gene is possibly TRBD2 (6 bases). The ends were cut back, 0 bases at V and 7 bases at J, with 16 bases in the middle. Germline CDR1 is SGHRS and CDR2 is YFSETQ. The CDR3 consists of 15 residues. CDR3 sequence (DNA): TGCGCCAGCAGCTTGGGACTAGATCGCGGCCCGACCCAGTACTTC. Its protein is CASSLGLDRGPTQYF.

Remarks on this clonotype: A much larger clone sits a single nucleotide away, making a read error possible. This chain uses TRBV2 with TRBJ2-1; D perhaps matches TRBD1 (5 bases). CDR3 size: 14 residues. V lost 7 bases and J 10 bases, leaving 20 bases between the germline ends. Per germline, CDR1 SNHLY and CDR2 FYNNEI. For the CDR3, the DNA is TGTGCCAGCACCCAAAGACAGAACACCTACGAGCAGTTCTTC. Its protein is CASTQRQNTYEQFF. Full variable domain (rest looked up from reference TRBV2 and TRBJ2-1): EPEVTQTPSHQVTQMGQEVILRCVPISNHLYFYWYRQILGQKVEFLVSFYNNEISEKSEIFDDQFSVERPDGSNFTLKIRSTKLEDSAMYFCASTQRQNTYEQFFGPGTRLTVL.

This clonotype was detected many times. This rearrangement joins TRBV7-8 to TRBJ1-1; no definite D call. Trimming cost V 2 bases and J 0 bases, with 4 bases left between them. From germline, CDR1 is SGHVS and CDR2 FQNEAQ. The CDR3 has 13 residues. The CDR3: CASSLRLNTEAFF. In DNA form, the CDR3 reads TGTGCCAGCAGCTTACGGCTGAACACTGAAGCTTTCTTT.

Ten or more counts support this clonotype. The chain joins TRBV9 to TRBJ2-7, with no clear D. V lost 0 bases and J 2 bases, leaving 9 bases between the germline ends. Germline V CDR1 and CDR2: SGDLS, YYNGEE. The CDR3 is made up of 14 amino acids. In DNA form, the CDR3 reads TGTGCCAGCAGCGTAGAGGGTGGGGCCTACGAGCAGTACTTC. Encoded protein: CASSVEGGAYEQYF.

The genes are TRBV5-1 and TRBJ2-1; TRBD1 agrees at 8 bases. The J call is uncertain, as TRBJ2-5 better fits the DNA end. Germline V lookup: CDR1 SGHRS, CDR2 YFSETQ. CDR3 length: 15 amino acids. The CDR3 region has the DNA TGCGCCAGCAGCTTTGGGACAGGACAAAGGGAGACCCAGTACTTC. Its translation: CASSFGTGQRETQYF.

Of note for this clonotype: A much larger clone differs from this one at a single base, so this may be a read error. V is TRBV3-1 and J is TRBJ2-7; possible D gene TRBD2, 5 bases. V lost 2 bases and J 5 bases, leaving 13 bases between the germline ends. CDR3 length: 14 amino acids. Germline V gene lookup returns CDR1 LGHDT and CDR2 YNNKEL (reference sequence). The CDR3 loop reads CASSQMEEGHEQYF. In DNA form, the CDR3 reads TGTGCCAGCAGCCAAATGGAGGAAGGCCACGAGCAGTACTTC.

The chain employs TRBV25-1 and TRBJ1-1; 9 bases line up with TRBD1. CDR1 and CDR2 (germline): MGHDK, SYGVNS. V was clipped by 4 bases and J by 0 bases; unmatched bases: 9. This CDR3 is 17 amino acids long. CDR3 nucleotides: TGTGCCAGCAGTGGGGGAGGGACAGGGCCCGTGAACACTGAAGCTTTCTTT. Translation: CASSGGGTGPVNTEAFF.

This clonotype has a count of ten or more. The V gene is TRBV11-1, the J gene TRBJ2-5, with 9 bases matching TRBD2. Trimming cost V 5 bases and J 4 bases; bases outside gene matches: 8. CDR3 length: 15 residues. The germline gives CDR1 SGHAT, CDR2 FQDESV (reference sequence). CDR3 in amino acids: CASSQVGSGRETQYF. The CDR3 DNA sequence: TGTGCCAGCAGCCAAGTTGGTAGCGGGAGAGAGACCCAGTACTTC.

This clonotype was recorded many times. The rearrangement links TRBV12-3 or TRBV12-4 to TRBJ1-1; D unclear. This CDR3 spans 12 amino acids. Trimming left V 3 bases short and J 6 bases short, with 8 bases between. CDR3 DNA: TGTGCCAGCAGTTTCGGGCACGCTGAAGCTTTCTTT. Encoded protein: CASSFGHAEAFF.

This clonotype was seen ten or more times. The chain carries TRBV28 and TRBJ1-6; D is unresolved. V shed 1 base and J shed 8 bases, with 12 bases lying between them. The germline gives CDR1 MDHEN, CDR2 SYDVKM. This CDR3 is 15 amino acids long. In nucleotides, the CDR3 is TGTGCCAGCAGTTTATCGCATATGGGTGATTCACCCCTCCACTTT. It specifies CASSLSHMGDSPLHF.

In its sample, this clonotype was seen a few times. The chain combines TRBV3-1 with TRBJ1-5; weak D call: TRBD1 (5 bases). The CDR3 spans 14 residues. Trimming left V 4 bases short and J 11 bases short, with 18 bases between. The V gene's germline CDR1 is LGHDT and CDR2 YNNKEL (reference sequence). The DNA of the CDR3 is TGTGCCAGCAGCCCCAACCCGGGGGACGGAGCCCAGCATTTT. This encodes CASSPNPGDGAQHF. Full variable domain (missing parts from reference TRBV3-1 and TRBJ1-5): DTAVSQTPKYLVTQMGNDKSIKCEQNLGHDTMYWYKQDSKKFLKIMFSYNNKELIINETVPNRFSPKSPDKAHLNLHINSLELGDSAVYFCASSPNPGDGAQHFGDGTRLSIL.